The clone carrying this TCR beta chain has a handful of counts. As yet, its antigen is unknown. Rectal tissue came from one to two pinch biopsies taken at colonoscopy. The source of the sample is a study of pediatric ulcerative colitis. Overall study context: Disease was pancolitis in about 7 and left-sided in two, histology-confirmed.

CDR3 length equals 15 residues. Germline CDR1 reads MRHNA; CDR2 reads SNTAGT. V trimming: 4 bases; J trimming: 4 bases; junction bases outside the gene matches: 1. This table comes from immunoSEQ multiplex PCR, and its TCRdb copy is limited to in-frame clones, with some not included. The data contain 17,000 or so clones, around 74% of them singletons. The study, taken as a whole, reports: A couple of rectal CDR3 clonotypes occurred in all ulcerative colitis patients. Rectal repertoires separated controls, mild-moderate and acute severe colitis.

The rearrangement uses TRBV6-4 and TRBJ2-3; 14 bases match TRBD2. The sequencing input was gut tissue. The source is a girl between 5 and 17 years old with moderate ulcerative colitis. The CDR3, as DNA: TGTGCCAGCAGTGGACTAGCGGGAGGGCCAGATACGCAGTATTTT. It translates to CASSGLAGGPDTQYF.